The clone carrying this T cell receptor (beta chain) was seen more than once but under ten times. Repertoires were generated with immunoSEQ multiplex PCR, while TCRdb's copy carries only in-frame clones and drops some. This table has about 370,000 clones, roughly 86% appearing once. The sample belongs to a study of blood T cell repertoires in COVID-19. Turning to the study itself: The samples span acute and convalescent COVID-19 from the United States, Italy and Spain.

The clonotype originates from a woman aged 30 to 39 with COVID-19, enrolled during active disease. Sequenced sample: peripheral blood.

The CDR3 DNA sequence: TGTGCCAGCTCACAGAGACTAGCGGGAGAGACCGGGGAGCTGTTTTTT. As protein: CASSQRLAGETGELFF. This chain connects TRBV18 to TRBJ2-2, with 12 bases aligning to TRBD2. V was pared by 4 bases and J by 5 bases, with 5 bases of the junction left unmatched. Looked up from germline, CDR1 is KGHSH and CDR2 is LQKENI. This CDR3 comprises 16 residues.